The T cell receptor beta chain described here comes from a study of blood T cell repertoires in COVID-19. Background on the study: T cells, B-cell-depleted T cells, or PBMCs provided the cDNA or gDNA that served as material.

Using immunoSEQ multiplex PCR, the repertoire was profiled, and TCRdb retains in-frame clones only, with some absent. Here the sample spans more than 75,000 clones, roughly 84% being singletons. Losses at the gene ends were 4 bases for V and 2 bases for J; bases not matched to a gene: 10. The germline CDR1 and CDR2 sequences are SGHKS and YYEKEE (reference sequence). The CDR3 loop spans 16 amino acids. In its sample, this clone was seen a few times. This clonotype was sampled from a woman in her sixties or seventies with acute or convalescent COVID-19. The chain links TRBV5-5 to TRBJ2-5; TRBD2 matches 8 bases. Sequences were obtained from peripheral blood. CDR3 in DNA: TGTGCCAGCAGCCCTATTGCGGGGGGCGAGCAAGAGACCCAGTACTTC. Protein: CASSPIAGGEQETQYF.